This entry concerns a single T cell receptor (beta chain). Its antigen is undetermined. The immunoSEQ assay was version 4, run in survey mode. Genomic DNA was diluted to about 9.4 ng/uL, up to 1 ug per sample. Sequencing used immunoSEQ multiplex PCR; TCRdb keeps in-frame clones, though not all of them. The sample consists of 35,000 to 40,000 clones, 80% to 90% of them appearing once. Cells were stimulated nonspecifically with anti-CD3/anti-CD28 magnetic beads. Sorting selected CD4+ T cells upregulating both CD40 ligand and CD69. For roughly 19 hours, CD8-depleted PBMCs received anti-CD28/CD49d costimulation, a CD40-blocking antibody and enfuvirtide. The entry originates in a study of persistence of HIV-infected CD4 T cells. This CDR3 is 11 amino acids long. Germline CDR1 MDHEN, CDR2 SYDVKM. V was clipped by 3 bases and J by 4 bases, with 3 bases between them.

The source was CD4+ T cells sorted from PBMCs after roughly 19-hour stimulation, collected from a patient who received antiretroviral therapy. This clonotype was obtained from an adult man with HIV who was CMV-seropositive. V gene TRBV28 combines with J gene TRBJ2-5, with D uncertain. The CDR3 spells CASSLRETQYF. The CDR3 DNA reads TGTGCCAGCAGTTTGAGAGAGACCCAGTACTTC.